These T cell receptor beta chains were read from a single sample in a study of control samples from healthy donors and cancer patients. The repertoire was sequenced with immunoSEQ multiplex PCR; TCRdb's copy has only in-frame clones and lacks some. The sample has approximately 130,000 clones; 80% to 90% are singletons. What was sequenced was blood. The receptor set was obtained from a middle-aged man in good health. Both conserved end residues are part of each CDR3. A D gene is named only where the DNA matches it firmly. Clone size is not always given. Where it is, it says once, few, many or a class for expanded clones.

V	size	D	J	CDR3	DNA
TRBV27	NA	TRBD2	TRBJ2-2	CASRGLAGVQYTGELFF	TGTGCCAGCAGAGGGCTAGCGGGGGTCCAGTACACCGGGGAGCTGTTTTTT
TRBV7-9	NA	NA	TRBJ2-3	CASSLGTTDTQYF	TGTGCCAGCAGCTTAGGCACCACAGATACGCAGTATTTT
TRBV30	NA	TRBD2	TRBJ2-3	CAWSSGGAGDTQYF	TGTGCCTGGTCTAGCGGGGGGGCCGGGGATACGCAGTATTTT
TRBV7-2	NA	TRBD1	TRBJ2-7	CASSHTPAGGYEQYF	TGTGCCAGCAGCCACACTCCCGCAGGGGGATACGAGCAGTACTTC
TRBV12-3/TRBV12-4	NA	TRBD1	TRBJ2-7	CASSATGSEQYF	TGTGCCAGCAGTGCGACAGGGTCCGAGCAGTACTTC
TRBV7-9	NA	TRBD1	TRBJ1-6	CASSLGQGYNSPLHF	TGTGCCAGCAGCTTAGGACAGGGTTATAATTCACCCCTCCACTTT
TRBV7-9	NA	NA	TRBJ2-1	CASLPPVPYNEQFF	TGTGCCAGCCTCCCCCCCGTCCCCTACAATGAGCAGTTCTTC
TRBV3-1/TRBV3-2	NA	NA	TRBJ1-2	CASSLRQDYGYTF	TGTGCCAGCAGCCTAAGACAAGACTATGGCTACACCTTC
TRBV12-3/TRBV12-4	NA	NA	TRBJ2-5	CASSLSETQYF	TGTGCCAGCAGCCTCAGCGAGACCCAGTACTTC
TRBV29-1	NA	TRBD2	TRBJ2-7	CSAVRGAGGLSYEQYF	TGCAGCGCTGTACGGGGGGCGGGGGGACTGTCCTACGAGCAGTACTTC
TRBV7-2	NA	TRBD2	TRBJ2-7	CASSIQAGPSDEQYF	TGTGCCAGCAGCATTCAAGCGGGACCTAGCGACGAGCAGTACTTC
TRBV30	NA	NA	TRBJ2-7	CAWSVREYEQYF	TGTGCCTGGAGTGTACGGGAATACGAGCAGTACTTC
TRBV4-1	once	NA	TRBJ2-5	CASSQALSGGPETQYF	TGCGCCAGCAGCCAAGCTTTATCCGGGGGCCCGGAGACCCAGTACTTC
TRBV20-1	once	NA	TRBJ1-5	CSASGGRDQPQHF	TGCAGTGCTAGTGGGGGGAGAGATCAGCCCCAGCATTTT
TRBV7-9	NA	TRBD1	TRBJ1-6	CASSRTDRGGSPLHF	TGTGCCAGCAGCCGTACGGACAGGGGGGGATCACCCCTCCACTTT
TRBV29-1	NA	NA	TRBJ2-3	CSVVENLSTDTQYF	TGCAGCGTTGTGGAGAATCTTAGCACAGATACGCAGTATTTT
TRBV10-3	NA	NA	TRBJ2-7	CAISDNGGVDEQYF	TGTGCCATCAGTGATAACGGGGGAGTGGACGAGCAGTACTTC
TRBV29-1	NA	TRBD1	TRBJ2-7	CSVGWTGAYEQYF	TGCAGCGTTGGCTGGACAGGAGCCTACGAGCAGTACTTC
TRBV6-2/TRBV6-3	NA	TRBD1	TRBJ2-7	CASSFYPGQGYEQYF	TGTGCCAGCAGCTTTTATCCGGGACAGGGCTACGAGCAGTACTTC
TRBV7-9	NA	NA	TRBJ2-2	CASSWDLWNTGELFF	TGTGCCAGCAGCTGGGACTTGTGGAACACCGGGGAGCTGTTTTTT
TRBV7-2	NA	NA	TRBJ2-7	CASSLGFAGDGLYEQYF	TGTGCCAGCAGCTTAGGATTCGCCGGGGACGGACTCTACGAGCAGTACTTC
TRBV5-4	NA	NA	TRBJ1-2	CASSSTGMGYGYTF	TGTGCCAGCAGCTCCACAGGGATGGGCTATGGCTACACCTTC
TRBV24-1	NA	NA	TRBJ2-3	CATSRFTDTQYF	TGTGCCACCAGTCGATTTACAGATACGCAGTATTTT
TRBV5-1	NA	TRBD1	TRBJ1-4	CASSLDRGLEKLFF	TGCGCCAGCAGCTTGGACAGGGGGCTTGAAAAACTGTTTTTT
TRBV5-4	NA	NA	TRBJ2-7	CASSSSMKSTYEQYF	TGTGCCAGCAGCTCCTCCATGAAATCCACCTACGAGCAGTACTTC
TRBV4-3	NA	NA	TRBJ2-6	CASSRGLQLSGANVLTF	TGCGCCAGCAGCCGGGGACTCCAACTCTCTGGGGCCAACGTCCTGACTTTC
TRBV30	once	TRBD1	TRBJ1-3	CAWSRVAGGGNTIYF	TGTGCCTGGAGCCGGGTGGCAGGGGGTGGAAACACCATATATTTT
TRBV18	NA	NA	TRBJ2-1	CASSRTGLFSYNEQFF	TGTGCCAGCTCACGGACGGGACTCTTCTCCTACAATGAGCAGTTCTTC
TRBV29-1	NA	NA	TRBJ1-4	CSVIGVNEKLFF	TGCAGCGTTATAGGGGTTAATGAAAAACTGTTTTTT